Below, one TCR beta chain is given with its context. Its cognate antigen is unknown. In the same sample, other DNA sequences code for this CDR3. The data were taken from a study of shared clonotypes between healthy human individuals. The CDR3 spans 15 residues. The junction had 7 bases not matched to a gene; V was cut back by 2 bases and J by 5 bases. CDR1 is KGHSH and CDR2 is LQKENI in the germline V gene. Generated by immunoSEQ multiplex PCR, the TCRdb table keeps only in-frame clones and is missing some. The sample has roughly 2,300,000 clones, around 92% seen once; the top ten hold about 0.36%. Notes on the study in general: Depth was large, yet rarefaction showed that sorted-subset sequencing was incomplete.

This chain links TRBV18 with TRBJ2-7; the match to TRBD1 covers 9 bases. Specimen: naive CD4+ T cells from PBMCs. The subset was: CD45RA+ positively selected. The clonotype comes from a man aged 18 to 29 in good health. Some clones in this sample may be carry-over from other donors' samples. The CDR3 loop reads CASSPGTGGRDEQYF. For the CDR3, the DNA is TGTGCCAGCTCACCAGGCACAGGGGGCCGAGACGAGCAGTACTTC.